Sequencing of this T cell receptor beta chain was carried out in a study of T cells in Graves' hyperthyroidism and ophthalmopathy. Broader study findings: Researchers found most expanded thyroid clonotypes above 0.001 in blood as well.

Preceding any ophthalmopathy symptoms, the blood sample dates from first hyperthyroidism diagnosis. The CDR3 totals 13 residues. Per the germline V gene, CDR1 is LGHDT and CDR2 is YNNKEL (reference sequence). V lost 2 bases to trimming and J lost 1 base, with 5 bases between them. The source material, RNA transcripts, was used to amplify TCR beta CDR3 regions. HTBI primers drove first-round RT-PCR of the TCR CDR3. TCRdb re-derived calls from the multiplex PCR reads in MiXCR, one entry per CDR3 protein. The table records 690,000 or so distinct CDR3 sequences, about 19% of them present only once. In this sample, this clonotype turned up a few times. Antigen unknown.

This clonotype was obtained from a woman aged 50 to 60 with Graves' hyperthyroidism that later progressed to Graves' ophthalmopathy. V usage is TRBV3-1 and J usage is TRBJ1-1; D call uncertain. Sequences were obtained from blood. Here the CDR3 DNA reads TGTGCCAGCAGCCAACTAGAGAACACTGAAGCTTTCTTT. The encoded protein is CASSQLENTEAFF.